The present entry profiles one T cell receptor (beta chain) with its context. A second 7 to 11 cycle PCR used barcoded and J-beta primers. TCRdb fed the 5' RACE reads into MiXCR, producing one record per CDR3 protein. The table shows approximately 400,000 distinct CDR3 sequences, with 52% occurring only once. The CDR3 length is 15 residues. Per the germline V gene, CDR1 is LGHDT and CDR2 is YNNKEL (reference sequence). The data belong to a study of blood T cells in healthy people across ages. V is TRBV3-1 and J is TRBJ2-7, with 9 bases matching TRBD2. The better agreement between TRBJ2-5 and the DNA end casts doubt on the J call. The clonotype comes from a man in his sixties in good health. Sequencing was performed on blood. CDR3 DNA sequence: TGTGCCAGCAGCCAAGGACTAGCGGTCCCAGAGACCCAGTACTTC. Translation: CASSQGLAVPETQYF.